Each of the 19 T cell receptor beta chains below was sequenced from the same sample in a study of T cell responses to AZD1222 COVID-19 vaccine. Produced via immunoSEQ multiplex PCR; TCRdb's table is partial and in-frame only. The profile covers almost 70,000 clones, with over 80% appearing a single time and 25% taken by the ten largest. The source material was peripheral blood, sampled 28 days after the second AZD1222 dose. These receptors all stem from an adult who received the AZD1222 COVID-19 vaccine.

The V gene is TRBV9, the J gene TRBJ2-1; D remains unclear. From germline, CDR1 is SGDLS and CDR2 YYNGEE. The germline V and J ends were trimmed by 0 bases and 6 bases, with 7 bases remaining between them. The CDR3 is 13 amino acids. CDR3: CASSVGLRNEQFF. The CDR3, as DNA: TGTGCCAGCAGCGTAGGACTGCGCAATGAGCAGTTCTTC.

In nucleotides, the CDR3 is TGCGCCAGCAGCCAAGTAGAGACAGGGGGAACTGAAGCTTTCTTT. Translated: CASSQVETGGTEAFF. V gene TRBV4-1 combines with J gene TRBJ1-1; the match to TRBD1 covers 9 bases. J was trimmed by 5 bases and V by 1 base; bases with no gene match: 5. Germline V lookup: CDR1 MGHRA, CDR2 YSYEKL. The CDR3 contains 15 residues.

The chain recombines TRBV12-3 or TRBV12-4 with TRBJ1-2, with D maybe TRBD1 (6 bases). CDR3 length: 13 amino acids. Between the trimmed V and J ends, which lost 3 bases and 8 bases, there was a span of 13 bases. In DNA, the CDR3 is TGTGCCAGCAGTTTGATTCAGGGGAGCGGCTACACCTTC. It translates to CASSLIQGSGYTF.

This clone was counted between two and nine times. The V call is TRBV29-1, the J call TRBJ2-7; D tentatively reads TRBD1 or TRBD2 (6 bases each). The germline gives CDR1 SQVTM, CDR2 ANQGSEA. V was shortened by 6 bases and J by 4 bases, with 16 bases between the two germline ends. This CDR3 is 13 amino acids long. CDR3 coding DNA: TGCAGCGTCCTCTCGGGGGACAAGTACGAGCAGTACTTC. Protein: CSVLSGDKYEQYF.

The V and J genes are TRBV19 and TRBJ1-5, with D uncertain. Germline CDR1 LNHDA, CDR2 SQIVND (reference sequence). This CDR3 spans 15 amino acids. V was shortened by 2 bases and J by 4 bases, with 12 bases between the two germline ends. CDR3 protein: CASSILVAGNQPQHF. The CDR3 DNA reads TGTGCCAGTAGTATACTGGTTGCCGGAAATCAGCCCCAGCATTTT.

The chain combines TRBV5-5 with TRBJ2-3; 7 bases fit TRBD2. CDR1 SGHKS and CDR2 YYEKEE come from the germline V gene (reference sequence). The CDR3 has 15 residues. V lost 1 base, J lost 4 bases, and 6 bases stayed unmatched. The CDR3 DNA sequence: TGTGCCAGCAGCTTGTCCGGGGGGTGGGCAGATACGCAGTATTTT. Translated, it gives CASSLSGGWADTQYF.

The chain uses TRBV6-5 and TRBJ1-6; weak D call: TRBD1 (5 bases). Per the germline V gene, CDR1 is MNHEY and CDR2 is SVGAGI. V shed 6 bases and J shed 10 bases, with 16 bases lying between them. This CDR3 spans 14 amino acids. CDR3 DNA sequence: TGTGCCAGCAGCTACGACCAAGGGGTCTCACCCCTCCACTTT. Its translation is CASSYDQGVSPLHF.

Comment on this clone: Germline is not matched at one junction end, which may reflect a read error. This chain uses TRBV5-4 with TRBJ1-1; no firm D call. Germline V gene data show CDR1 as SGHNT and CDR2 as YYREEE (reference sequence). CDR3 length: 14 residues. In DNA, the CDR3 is TGTGCCAGCAGCTTGCAGGCTGCCGGGTCAGCCCAAACCTTT. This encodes CASSLQAAGSAQTF.

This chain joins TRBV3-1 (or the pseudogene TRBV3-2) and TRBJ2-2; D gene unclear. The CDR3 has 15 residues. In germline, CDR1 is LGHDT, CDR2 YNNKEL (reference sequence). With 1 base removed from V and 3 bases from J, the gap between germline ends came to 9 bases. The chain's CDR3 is CASSQGLWYTGELFF. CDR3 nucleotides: TGTGCCAGCAGCCAAGGTCTTTGGTACACCGGGGAGCTGTTTTTT.

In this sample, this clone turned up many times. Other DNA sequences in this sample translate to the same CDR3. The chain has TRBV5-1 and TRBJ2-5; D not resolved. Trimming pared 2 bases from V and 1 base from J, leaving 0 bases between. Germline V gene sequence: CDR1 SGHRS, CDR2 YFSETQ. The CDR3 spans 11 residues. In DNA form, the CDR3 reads TGCGCCAGCAGCTTCCAAGAGACCCAGTACTTC. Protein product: CASSFQETQYF.

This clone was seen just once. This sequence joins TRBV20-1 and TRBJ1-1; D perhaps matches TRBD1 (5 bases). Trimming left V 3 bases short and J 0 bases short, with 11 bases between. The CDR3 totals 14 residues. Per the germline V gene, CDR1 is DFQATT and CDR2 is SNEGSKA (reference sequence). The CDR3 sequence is CSASRGGMNTEAFF. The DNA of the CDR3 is TGCAGTGCTAGTCGGGGGGGAATGAACACTGAAGCTTTCTTT.

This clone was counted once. The CDR3 spells CASSFQGINYGYTF. DNA for the CDR3: TGTGCCAGCAGTTTTCAGGGGATCAACTATGGCTACACCTTC. The rearrangement uses TRBV27 and TRBJ1-2; tentative D call: TRBD1 (6 bases). Germline CDR1 reads MNHEY; CDR2 reads SMNVEV (reference sequence). V dropped 3 bases and J dropped 2 bases, with 10 bases sitting between them. The CDR3 has 14 residues.

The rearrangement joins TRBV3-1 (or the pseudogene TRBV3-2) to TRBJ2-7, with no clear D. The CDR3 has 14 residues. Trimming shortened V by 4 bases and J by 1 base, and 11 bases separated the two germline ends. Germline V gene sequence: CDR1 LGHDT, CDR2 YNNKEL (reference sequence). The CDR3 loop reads CASSPDPISYEQYF. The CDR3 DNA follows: TGTGCCAGCAGCCCGGACCCCATTTCCTACGAGCAGTACTTC.

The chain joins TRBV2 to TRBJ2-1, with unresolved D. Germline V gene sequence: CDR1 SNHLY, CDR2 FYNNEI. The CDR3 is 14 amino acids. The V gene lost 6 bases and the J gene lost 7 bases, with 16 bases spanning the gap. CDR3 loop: CASRGLGALNEQFF. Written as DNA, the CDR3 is TGTGCCAGCAGGGGCCTGGGTGCTTTGAATGAGCAGTTCTTC.

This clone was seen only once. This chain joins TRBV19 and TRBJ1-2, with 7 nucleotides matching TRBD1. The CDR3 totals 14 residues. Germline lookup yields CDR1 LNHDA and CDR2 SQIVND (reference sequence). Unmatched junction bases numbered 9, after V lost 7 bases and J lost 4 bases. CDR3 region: CASIPGGQLYGYTF. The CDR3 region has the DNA TGTGCCAGTATCCCTGGGGGACAGCTCTATGGCTACACCTTC.

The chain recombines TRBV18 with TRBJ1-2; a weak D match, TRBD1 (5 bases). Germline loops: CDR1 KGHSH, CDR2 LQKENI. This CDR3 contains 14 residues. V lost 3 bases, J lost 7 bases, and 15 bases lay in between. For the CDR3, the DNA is TGTGCCAGCTCACCCCCAGGGACGCGGGGTGGCTACACCTTC. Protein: CASSPPGTRGGYTF.

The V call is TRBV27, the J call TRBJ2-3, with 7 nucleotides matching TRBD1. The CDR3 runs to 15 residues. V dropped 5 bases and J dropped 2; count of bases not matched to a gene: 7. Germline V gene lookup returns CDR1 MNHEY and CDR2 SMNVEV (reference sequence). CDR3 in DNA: TGTGCCAGCAGTGCCCGGGACAGCTACACAGATACGCAGTATTTT. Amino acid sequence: CASSARDSYTDTQYF.

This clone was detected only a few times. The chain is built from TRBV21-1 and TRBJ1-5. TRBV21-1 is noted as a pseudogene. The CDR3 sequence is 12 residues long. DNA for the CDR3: TGTGCCAGCAGCCCCTGGTTTTTGCCCCAGCATTTT. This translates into CASSPWFLPQHF.

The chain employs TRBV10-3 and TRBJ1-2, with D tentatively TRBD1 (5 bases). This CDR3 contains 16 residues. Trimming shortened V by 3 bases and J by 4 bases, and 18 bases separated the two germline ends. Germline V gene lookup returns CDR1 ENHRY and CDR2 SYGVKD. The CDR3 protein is CAISDDTGPSSYGYTF. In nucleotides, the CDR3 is TGTGCCATCAGTGACGATACAGGACCATCCAGCTATGGCTACACCTTC.